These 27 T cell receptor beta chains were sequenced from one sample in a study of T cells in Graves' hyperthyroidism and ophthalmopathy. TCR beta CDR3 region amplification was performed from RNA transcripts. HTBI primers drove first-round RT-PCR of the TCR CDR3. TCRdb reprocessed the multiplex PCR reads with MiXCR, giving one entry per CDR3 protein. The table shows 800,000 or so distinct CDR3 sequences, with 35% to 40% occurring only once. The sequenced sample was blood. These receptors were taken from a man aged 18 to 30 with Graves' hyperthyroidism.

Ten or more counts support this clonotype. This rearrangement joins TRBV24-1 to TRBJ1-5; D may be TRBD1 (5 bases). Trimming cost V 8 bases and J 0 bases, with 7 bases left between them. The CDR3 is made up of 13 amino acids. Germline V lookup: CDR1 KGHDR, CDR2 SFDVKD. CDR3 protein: CATTGGSNQPQHF. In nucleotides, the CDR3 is TGTGCCACCACCGGGGGTAGCAATCAGCCCCAGCATTTT.

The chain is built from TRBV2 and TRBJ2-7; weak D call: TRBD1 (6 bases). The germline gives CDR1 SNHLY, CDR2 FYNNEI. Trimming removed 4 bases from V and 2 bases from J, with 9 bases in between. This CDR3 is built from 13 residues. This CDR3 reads CASSGGHPYEQYF. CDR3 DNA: TGTGCCAGCAGTGGGGGACACCCCTACGAGCAGTACTTC.

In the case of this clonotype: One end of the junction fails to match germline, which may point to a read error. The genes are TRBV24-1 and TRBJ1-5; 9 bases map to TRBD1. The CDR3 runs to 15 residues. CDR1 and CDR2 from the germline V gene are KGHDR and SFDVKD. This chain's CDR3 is CASSLYRGLKQPQHF. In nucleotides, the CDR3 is TGTGCCAGCAGTCTCTACAGGGGGCTTAAGCAGCCCCAGCATTTT.

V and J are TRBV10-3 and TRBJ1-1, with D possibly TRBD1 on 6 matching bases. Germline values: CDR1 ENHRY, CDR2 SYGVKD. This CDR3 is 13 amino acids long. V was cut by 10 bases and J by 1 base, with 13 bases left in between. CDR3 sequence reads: CASMVGANTEAFF. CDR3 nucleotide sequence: TGTGCCAGCATGGTGGGGGCGAACACTGAAGCTTTCTTT.

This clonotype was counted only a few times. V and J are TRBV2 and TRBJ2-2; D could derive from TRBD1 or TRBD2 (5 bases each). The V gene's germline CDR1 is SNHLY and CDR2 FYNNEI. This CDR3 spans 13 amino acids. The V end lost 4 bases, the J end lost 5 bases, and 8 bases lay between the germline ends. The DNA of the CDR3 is TGTGCCAGCAGTGTGGGGGAAACCGGGGAGCTGTTTTTT. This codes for CASSVGETGELFF.

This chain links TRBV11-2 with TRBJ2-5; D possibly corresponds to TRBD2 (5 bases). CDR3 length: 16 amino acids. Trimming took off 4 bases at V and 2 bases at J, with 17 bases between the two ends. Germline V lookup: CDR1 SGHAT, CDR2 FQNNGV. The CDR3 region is CASSSEGQIPQETQYF. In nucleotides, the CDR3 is TGTGCCAGCAGCTCAGAGGGCCAGATCCCTCAAGAGACCCAGTACTTC.

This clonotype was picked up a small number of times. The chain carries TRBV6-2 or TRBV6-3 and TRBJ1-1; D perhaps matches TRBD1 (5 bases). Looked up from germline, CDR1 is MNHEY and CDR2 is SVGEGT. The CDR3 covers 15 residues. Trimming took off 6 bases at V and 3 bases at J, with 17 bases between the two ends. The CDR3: CASSWDPLADTEAFF. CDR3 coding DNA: TGTGCCAGCAGCTGGGACCCCCTGGCAGACACTGAAGCTTTCTTT.

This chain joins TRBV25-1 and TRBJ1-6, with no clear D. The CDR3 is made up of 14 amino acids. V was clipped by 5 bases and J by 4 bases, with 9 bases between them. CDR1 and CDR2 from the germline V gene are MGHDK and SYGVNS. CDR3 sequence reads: CASSNGPYNSPLHF. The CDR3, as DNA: TGTGCCAGCAGTAACGGGCCGTATAATTCACCCCTCCACTTT.

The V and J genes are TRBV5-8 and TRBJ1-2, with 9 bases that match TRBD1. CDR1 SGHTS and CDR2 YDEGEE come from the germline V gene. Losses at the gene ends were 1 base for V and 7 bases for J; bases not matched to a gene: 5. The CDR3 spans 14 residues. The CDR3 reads CASSLWDRAAGYTF. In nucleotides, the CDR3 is TGTGCCAGCAGCTTGTGGGACAGGGCCGCTGGCTACACCTTC.

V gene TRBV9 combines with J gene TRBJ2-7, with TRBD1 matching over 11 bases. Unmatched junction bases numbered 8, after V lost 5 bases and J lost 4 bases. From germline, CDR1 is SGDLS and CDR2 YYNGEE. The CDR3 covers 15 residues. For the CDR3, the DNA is TGTGCCAGCAGTGCCTCGGGACAGGGGGGTTACGAGCAGTACTTC. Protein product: CASSASGQGGYEQYF.

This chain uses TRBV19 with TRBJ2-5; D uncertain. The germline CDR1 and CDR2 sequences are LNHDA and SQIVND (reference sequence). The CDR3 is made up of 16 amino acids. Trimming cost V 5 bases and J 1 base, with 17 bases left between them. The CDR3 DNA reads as TGTGCCAGTAGTCGACGACGTAGGGCTAGCCAAGAGACCCAGTACTTC. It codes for CASSRRRRASQETQYF.

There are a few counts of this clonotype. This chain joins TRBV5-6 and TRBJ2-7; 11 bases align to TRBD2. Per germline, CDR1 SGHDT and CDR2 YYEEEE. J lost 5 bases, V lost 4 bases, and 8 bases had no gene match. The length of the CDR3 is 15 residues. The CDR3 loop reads CASSLGLAVRDEQYF. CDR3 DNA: TGTGCCAGCAGCCTGGGACTAGCGGTAAGAGACGAGCAGTACTTC.

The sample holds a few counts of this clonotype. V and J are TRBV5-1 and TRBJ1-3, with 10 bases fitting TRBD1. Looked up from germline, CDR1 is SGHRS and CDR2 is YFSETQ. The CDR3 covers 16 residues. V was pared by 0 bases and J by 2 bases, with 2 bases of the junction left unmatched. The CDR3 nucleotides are TGCGCCAGCAGCTTGGTTGGACAGGGGGCTGGAAACACCATATATTTT. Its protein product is CASSLVGQGAGNTIYF.

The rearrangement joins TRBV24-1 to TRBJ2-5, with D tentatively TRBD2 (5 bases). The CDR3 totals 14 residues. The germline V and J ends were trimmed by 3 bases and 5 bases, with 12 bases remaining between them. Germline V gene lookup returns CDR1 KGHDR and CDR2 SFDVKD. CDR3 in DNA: TGTGCCACCAGTGATGGACTGGATGAGGAGACCCAGTACTTC. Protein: CATSDGLDEETQYF.

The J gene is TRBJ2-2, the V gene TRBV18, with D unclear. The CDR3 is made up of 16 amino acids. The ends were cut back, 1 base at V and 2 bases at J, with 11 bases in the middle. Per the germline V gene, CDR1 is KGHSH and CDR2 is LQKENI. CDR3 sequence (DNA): TGTGCCAGCTCACCACTCGCGGTTGTCAACACCGGGGAGCTGTTTTTT. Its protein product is CASSPLAVVNTGELFF.

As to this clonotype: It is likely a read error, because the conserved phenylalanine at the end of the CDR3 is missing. Here the CDR3 DNA reads TGTGCCAGCAGTCGGGACCGAGGGGAGCAGTACCTC. It is translated as CASSRDRGEQYL. The rearrangement uses TRBV6-1 and TRBJ2-7; the D gene could be TRBD1 or TRBD2 (5 bases each). V was clipped by 5 bases and J by 7 bases, with 12 bases between them. There are 12 residues in the CDR3. Germline lookup yields CDR1 MNHNS and CDR2 SASEGT.

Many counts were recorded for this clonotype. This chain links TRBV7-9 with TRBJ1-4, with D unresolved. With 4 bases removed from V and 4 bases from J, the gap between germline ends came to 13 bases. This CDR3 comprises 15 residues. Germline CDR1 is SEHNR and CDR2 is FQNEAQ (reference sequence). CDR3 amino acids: CASSSAAILNEKLFF. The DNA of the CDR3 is TGTGCCAGCAGCTCCGCCGCGATTCTTAATGAAAAACTGTTTTTT.

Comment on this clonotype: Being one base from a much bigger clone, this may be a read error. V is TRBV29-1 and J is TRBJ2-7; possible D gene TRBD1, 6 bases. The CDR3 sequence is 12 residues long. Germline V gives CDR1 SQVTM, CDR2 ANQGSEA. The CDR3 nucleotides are TGCAGCGTAGCGGACAGCACCTACGGGCAGTACTTC. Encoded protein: CSVADSTYGQYF.

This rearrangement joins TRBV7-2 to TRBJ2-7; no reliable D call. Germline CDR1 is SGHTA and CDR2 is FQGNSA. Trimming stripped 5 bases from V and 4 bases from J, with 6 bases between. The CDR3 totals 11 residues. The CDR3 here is CASSEWYEQYF. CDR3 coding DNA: TGTGCCAGCAGCGAGTGGTACGAGCAGTACTTC.

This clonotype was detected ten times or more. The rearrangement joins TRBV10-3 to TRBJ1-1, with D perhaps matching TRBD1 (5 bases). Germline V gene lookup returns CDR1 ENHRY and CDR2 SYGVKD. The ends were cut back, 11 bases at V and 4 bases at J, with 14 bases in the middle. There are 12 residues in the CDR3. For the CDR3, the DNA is TGTGCCGCCGGAATGGGGGGCACTGAAGCTTTCTTT. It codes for CAAGMGGTEAFF.

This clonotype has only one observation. CDR3 bases: TGTGCCAGCAAGGTGGACGGGAGAGTAGATGAGCAGTTCTTC. Protein product: CASKVDGRVDEQFF. The V gene is TRBV2, the J gene TRBJ2-1; a weak D match, TRBD2 (6 bases). Germline CDR1 and CDR2: SNHLY and FYNNEI. Trimming cost V 7 bases and J 8 bases, with 18 bases left between them. This CDR3 is 14 amino acids long.

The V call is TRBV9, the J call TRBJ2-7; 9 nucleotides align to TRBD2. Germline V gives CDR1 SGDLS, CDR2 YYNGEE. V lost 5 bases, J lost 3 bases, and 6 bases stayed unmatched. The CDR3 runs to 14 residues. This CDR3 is CASRPGTSFYEQYF. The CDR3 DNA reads TGTGCCAGCAGGCCCGGGACTAGCTTCTACGAGCAGTACTTC.

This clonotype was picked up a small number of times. The CDR3 sequence: CASSLSVGDYGYTF. The DNA for the CDR3 is TGTGCCAGCAGCTTGAGCGTAGGGGACTATGGCTACACCTTC. This rearrangement joins TRBV5-5 to TRBJ1-2; tentative D call: TRBD1 (5 bases). Per germline, CDR1 SGHKS and CDR2 YYEKEE (reference sequence). CDR3 length: 14 residues. Trimming shortened V by 1 base and J by 3 bases, and 10 bases separated the two germline ends.

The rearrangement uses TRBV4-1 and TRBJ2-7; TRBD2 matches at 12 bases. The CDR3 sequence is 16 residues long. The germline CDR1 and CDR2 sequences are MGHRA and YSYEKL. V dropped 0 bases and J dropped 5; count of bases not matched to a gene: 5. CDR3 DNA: TGCGCCAGCAGCCAAGAAGCTAGCGGGAGGGTCCACGAGCAGTACTTC. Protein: CASSQEASGRVHEQYF.

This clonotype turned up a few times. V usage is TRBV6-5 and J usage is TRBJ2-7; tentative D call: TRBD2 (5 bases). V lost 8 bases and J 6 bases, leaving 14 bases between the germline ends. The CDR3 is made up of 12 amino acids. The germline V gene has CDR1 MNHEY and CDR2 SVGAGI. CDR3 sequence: CASGLKRAEQYF. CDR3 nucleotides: TGTGCCAGCGGGTTGAAGAGGGCCGAGCAGTACTTC.

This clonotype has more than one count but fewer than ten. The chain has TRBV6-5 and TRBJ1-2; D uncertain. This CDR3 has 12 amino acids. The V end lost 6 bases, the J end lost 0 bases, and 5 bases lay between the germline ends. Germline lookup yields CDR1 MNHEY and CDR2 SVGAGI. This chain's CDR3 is CASRPTNYGYTF. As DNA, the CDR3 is TGTGCCAGCAGACCTACTAACTATGGCTACACCTTC.

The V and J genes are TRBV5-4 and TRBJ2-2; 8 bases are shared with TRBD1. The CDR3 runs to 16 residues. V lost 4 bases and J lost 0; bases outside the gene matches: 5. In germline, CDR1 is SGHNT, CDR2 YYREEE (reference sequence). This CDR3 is CASSLGQAANTGELFF. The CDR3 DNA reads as TGTGCCAGCAGCCTGGGACAGGCCGCGAACACCGGGGAGCTGTTTTTT.